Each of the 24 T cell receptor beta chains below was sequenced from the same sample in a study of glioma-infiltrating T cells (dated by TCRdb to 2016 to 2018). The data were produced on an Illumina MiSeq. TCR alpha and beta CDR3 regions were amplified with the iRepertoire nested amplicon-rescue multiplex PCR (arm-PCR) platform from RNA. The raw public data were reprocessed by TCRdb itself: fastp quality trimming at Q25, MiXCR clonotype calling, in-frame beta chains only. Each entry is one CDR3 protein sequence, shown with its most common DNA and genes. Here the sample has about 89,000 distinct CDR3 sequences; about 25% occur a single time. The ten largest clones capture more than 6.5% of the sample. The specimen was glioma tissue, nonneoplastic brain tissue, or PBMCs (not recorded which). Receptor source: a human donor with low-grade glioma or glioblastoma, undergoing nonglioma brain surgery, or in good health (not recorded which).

CDR3 coding DNA: TGTGCCAGCAGTCTCCGTCAGGGTGGTGGGGCCAACGTCCTGACTTTC. Translating it yields CASSLRQGGGANVLTF. The rearrangement joins TRBV12-3 or TRBV12-4 to TRBJ2-6, with D possibly TRBD1 on 5 matching bases. This CDR3 comprises 16 residues. Trimming shortened V by 5 bases and J by 3 bases, and 14 bases separated the two germline ends.

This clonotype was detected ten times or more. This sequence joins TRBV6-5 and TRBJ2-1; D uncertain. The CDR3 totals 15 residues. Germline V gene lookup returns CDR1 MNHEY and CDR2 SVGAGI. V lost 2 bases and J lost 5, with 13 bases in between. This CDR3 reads CASSYQAKDHNEQFF. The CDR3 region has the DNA TGTGCCAGCAGTTACCAGGCCAAGGATCACAATGAGCAGTTCTTC.

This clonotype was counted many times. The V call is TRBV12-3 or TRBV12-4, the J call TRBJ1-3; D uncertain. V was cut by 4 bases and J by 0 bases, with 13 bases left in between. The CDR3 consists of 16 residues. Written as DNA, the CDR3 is TGTGCCAGCAGTTCCCGACGGGAAGGCTCTGGAAACACCATATATTTT. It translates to CASSSRREGSGNTIYF.

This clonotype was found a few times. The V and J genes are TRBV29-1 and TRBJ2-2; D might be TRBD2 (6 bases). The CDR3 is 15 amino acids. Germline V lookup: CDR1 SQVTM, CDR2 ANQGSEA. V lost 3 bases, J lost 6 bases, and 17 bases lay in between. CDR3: CSVDTGRRGSGELFF. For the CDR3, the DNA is TGCAGCGTTGATACTGGGAGGAGAGGTTCCGGGGAGCTGTTTTTT.

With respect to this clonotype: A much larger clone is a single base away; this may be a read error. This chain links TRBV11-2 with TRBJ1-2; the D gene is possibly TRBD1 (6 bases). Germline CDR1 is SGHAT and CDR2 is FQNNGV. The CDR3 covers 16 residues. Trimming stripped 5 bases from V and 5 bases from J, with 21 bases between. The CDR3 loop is CASSPHRVSGDYGYTF. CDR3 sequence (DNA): TGTGCCAGCAGCCCGCACCGGGTGTCAGGGGATTATGGCTACACCTTC.

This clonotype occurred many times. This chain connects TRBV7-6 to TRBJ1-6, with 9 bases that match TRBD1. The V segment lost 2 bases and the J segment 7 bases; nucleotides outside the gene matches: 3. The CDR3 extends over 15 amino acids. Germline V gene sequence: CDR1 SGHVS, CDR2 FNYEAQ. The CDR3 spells CASSLTGGRNSPLHF. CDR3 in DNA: TGTGCCAGCAGCTTAACAGGGGGCAGGAATTCACCCCTCCACTTT.

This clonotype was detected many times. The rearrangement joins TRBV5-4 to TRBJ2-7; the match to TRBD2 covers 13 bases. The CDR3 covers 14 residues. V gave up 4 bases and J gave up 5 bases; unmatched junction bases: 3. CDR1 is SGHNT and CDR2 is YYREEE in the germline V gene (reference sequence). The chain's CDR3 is CASSVGLAGDEQYF. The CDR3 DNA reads TGTGCCAGCAGCGTCGGACTAGCGGGAGACGAGCAGTACTTC.

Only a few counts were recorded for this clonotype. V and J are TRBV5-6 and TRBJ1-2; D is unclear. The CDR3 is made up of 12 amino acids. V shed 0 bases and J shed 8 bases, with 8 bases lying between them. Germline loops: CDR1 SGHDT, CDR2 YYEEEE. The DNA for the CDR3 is TGTGCCAGCAGCTTGGTCAAACAAGGCTACACCTTC. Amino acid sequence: CASSLVKQGYTF. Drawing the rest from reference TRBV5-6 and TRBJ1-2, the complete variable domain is DAGVTQSPTHLIKTRGQQVTLRCSPKSGHDTVSWYQQALGQGPQFIFQYYEEEERQRGNFPDRFSGHQFPNYSSELNVNALLLGDSALYLCASSLVKQGYTFGSGTRLTVV.

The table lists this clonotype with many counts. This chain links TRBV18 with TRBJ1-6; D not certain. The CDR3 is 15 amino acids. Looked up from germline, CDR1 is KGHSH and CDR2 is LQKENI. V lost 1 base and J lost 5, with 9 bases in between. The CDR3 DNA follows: TGTGCCAGCTCACCACAGAACAAGAATAATTCACCCCTCCACTTT. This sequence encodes CASSPQNKNNSPLHF.

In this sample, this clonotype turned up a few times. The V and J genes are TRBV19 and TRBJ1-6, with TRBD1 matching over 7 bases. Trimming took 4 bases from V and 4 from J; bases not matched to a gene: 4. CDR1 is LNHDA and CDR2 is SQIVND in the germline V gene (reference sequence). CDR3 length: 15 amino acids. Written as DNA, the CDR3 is TGTGCCAGTAGTACCGACAGGGCGTATAATTCACCCCTCCACTTT. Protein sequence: CASSTDRAYNSPLHF.

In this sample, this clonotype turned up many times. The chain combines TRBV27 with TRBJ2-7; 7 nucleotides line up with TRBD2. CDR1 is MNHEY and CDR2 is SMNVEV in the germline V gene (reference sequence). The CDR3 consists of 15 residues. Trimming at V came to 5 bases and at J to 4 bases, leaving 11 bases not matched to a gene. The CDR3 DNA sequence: TGTGCCAGCAGTCACAAAGCGGGGAGTGTTTACGAGCAGTACTTC. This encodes CASSHKAGSVYEQYF.

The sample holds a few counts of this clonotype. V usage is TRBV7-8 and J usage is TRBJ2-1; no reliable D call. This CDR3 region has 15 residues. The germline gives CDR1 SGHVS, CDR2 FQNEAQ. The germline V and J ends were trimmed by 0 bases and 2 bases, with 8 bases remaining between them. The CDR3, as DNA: TGTGCCAGCAGCTTAGCGGGTCAAACCTACAATGAGCAGTTCTTC. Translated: CASSLAGQTYNEQFF. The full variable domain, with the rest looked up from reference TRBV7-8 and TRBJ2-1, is GAGVSQSPRYKVAKRGQDVALRCDPISGHVSLFWYQQALGQGPEFLTYFQNEAQLDKSGLPSDRFFAERPEGSVSTLKIQRTQQEDSAVYLCASSLAGQTYNEQFFGPGTRLTVL.

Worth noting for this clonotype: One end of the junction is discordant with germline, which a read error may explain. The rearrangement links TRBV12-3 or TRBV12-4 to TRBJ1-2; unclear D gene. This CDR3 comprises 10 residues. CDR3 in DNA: TGTGCCAGCGGTTTCTATGGCTACACCTTC. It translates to CASGFYGYTF.

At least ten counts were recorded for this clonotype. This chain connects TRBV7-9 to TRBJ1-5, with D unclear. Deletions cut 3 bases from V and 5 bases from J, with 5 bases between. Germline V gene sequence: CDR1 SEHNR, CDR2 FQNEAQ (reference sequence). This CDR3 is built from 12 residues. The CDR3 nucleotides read TGTGCCAGCAGCTTCTCCGATCAGCCCCAGCATTTT. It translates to CASSFSDQPQHF.

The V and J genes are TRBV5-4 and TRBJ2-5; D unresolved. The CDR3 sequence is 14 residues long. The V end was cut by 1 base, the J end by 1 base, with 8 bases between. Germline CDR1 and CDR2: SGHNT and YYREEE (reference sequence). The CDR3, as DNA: TGTGCCAGCAGCTTGACGGAGCCCCAAGAGACCCAGTACTTC. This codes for CASSLTEPQETQYF.

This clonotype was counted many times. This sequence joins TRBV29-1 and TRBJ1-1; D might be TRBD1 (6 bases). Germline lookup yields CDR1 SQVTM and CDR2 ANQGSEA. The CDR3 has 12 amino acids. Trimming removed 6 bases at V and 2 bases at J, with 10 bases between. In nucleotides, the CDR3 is TGCAGCGTCGGGACACCCAACACTGAAGCTTTCTTT. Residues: CSVGTPNTEAFF.

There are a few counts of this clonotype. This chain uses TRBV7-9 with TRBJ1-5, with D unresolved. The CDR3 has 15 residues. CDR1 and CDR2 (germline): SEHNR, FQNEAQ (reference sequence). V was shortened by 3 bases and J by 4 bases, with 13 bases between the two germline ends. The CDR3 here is CASSLVRKGNQPQHF. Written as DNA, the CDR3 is TGTGCCAGCAGCTTGGTCCGAAAGGGTAATCAGCCCCAGCATTTT.

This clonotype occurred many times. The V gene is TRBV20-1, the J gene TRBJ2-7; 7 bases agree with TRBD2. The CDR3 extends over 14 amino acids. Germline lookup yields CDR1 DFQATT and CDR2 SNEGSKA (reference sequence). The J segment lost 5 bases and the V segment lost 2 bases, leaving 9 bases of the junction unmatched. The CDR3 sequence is CSARLTVTSDEQYF. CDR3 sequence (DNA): TGCAGTGCTAGATTGACGGTAACTAGCGACGAGCAGTACTTC.

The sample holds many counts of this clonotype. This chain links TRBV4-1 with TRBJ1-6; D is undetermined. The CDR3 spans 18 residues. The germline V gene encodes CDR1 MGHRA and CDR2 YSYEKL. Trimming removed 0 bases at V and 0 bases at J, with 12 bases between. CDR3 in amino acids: CASSQDLVVSSYNSPLHF. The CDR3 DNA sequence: TGCGCCAGCAGCCAAGATCTTGTAGTCAGCTCCTATAATTCACCCCTCCACTTT.

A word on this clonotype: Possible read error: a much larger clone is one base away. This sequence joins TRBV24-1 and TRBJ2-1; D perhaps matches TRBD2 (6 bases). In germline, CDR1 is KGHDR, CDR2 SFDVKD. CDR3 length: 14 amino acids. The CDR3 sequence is CATSDFTAGNGQFF. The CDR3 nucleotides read TGTGCCACCAGTGATTTTACGGCGGGAAATGGGCAGTTCTTC.

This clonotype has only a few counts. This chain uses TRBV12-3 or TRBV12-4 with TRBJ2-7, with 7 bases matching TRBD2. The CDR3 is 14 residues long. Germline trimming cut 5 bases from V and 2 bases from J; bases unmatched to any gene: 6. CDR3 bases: TGTGCCAGCAGTCTCCGACTAGCTACCTACGAGCAGTACTTC. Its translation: CASSLRLATYEQYF.

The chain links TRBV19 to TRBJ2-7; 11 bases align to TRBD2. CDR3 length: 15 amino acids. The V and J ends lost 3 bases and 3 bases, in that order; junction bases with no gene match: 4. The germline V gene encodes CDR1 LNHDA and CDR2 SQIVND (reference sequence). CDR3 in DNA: TGTGCCAGTAGTATTCAGACTAGCGGGATCTACGAGCAGTACTTC. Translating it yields CASSIQTSGIYEQYF.

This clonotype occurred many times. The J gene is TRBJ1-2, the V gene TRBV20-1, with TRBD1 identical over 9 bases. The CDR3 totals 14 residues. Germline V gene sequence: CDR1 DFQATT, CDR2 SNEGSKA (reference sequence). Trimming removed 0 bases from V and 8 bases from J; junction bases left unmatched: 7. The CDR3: CSARDRGTGPGYTF. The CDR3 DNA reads TGCAGTGCTAGAGATCGGGGGACAGGGCCCGGCTACACCTTC.

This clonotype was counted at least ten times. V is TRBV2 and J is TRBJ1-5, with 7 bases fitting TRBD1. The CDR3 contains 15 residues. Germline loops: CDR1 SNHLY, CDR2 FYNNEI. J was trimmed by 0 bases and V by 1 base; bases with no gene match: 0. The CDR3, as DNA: TGTGCCAGCAGTGAAGGACAGGGTAGCAATCAGCCCCAGCATTTT. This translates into CASSEGQGSNQPQHF.